Listed here is a single T cell receptor beta chain. Its antigen is undetermined. This sample stems from a study of identical twins. Study findings and constraints: Insertions were reduced in abundant cord blood beta clonotypes but not in memory repertoires.

Via MiXCR, TCRdb re-called the 5' RACE reads, giving one row per CDR3 protein. The sample yields about 430,000 distinct CDR3 sequences, 18% seen once. Trimming removed 5 bases from V and 4 bases from J; junction bases left unmatched: 5. The CDR3 extends over 14 amino acids. From germline, CDR1 is SEHNR and CDR2 FQNEAQ (reference sequence). The chain recombines TRBV7-9 with TRBJ2-3; 8 bases agree with TRBD2. Sequencing was carried out using naive T cells sorted from blood. This TCR came from a man aged 50 to 60 in good health. The CDR3 nucleotides read TGTGCCAGCAGCCACAGCGGGAGTGCAGATACGCAGTATTTT. This gives the protein CASSHSGSADTQYF.